Below, 11 T cell receptor beta chains from the same sample are listed, as sequenced in a study of Tregs in tolerant kidney transplant recipients. Sequencing used immunoSEQ multiplex PCR; TCRdb keeps in-frame clones, though not all of them. The table has about 81,000 clones, around nine tenths seen once. Recipients received nonmyeloablative bone marrow transplants from related graft donors, with transient mixed chimerism. Sequenced here: CD4+ T cells from blood (PBMCs), sampled 24 months after the transplant. Source of these receptors: a human patient who received a combined kidney and bone marrow transplant. The graft donor may account for some of the T cells.

About this clone itself: The junction departs from germline at one end; a sequencing error may be responsible. Different DNA sequences within this sample yield the same CDR3. The chain carries TRBV6-6 and TRBJ1-6, with a weak D call TRBD1 (6 bases). This CDR3 region has 16 residues. Germline V gene lookup returns CDR1 MNHNY and CDR2 SVGAGI (reference sequence). CDR3 sequence: CASSLVGTLYNSPLHF. CDR3 nucleotide sequence: TGTGCCAGCAGTCTCGTAGGGACATTATATAATTCCCCCCTCCACTTT.

V is TRBV2 and J is TRBJ1-1; tentative D call: TRBD1 (5 bases). V was trimmed by 8 bases and J by 4 bases, leaving 14 bases between them. The CDR3 is 13 amino acids. Germline V lookup: CDR1 SNHLY, CDR2 FYNNEI. CDR3: CASGEEGTTEAFF. In DNA form, the CDR3 reads TGTGCCAGCGGAGAGGAGGGGACCACTGAAGCTTTCTTT.

The chain combines TRBV4-3 with TRBJ2-7; the D gene is possibly TRBD2 (6 bases). CDR1 and CDR2 from the germline V gene are LGHNA and YSLEER. This CDR3 is built from 15 residues. V was trimmed by 0 bases and J by 4 bases, leaving 13 bases between them. The CDR3 region is CASSQDRGSLYEQYF. The CDR3, as DNA: TGCGCCAGCAGCCAAGATCGGGGGTCCCTGTACGAGCAGTACTTC.

DNA for the CDR3: TGTGCCAGCAGTCGAACCGGGACAGGCATTTCTACGCAGTATTTT. It yields the protein CASSRTGTGISTQYF. The chain uses TRBV7-3 and TRBJ2-3, with 8 bases fitting TRBD1. The ends lost 6 bases at V and 8 bases at J; junction bases unmatched: 13. Germline CDR1 and CDR2: SGHTA and FQGTGA. The CDR3 loop spans 15 amino acids.

The chain employs TRBV7-2 and TRBJ1-5; 8 bases are shared with TRBD1. The CDR3 contains 16 residues. Germline CDR1 is SGHTA and CDR2 is FQGNSA. V shed 2 bases and J 2 bases; nucleotides not matched to a gene: 5. This chain's CDR3 is CASSLMGTGGNQPQHF. The DNA of the CDR3 is TGTGCCAGCAGCTTAATGGGGACAGGAGGCAATCAGCCCCAGCATTTT.

The chain carries TRBV6-5 and TRBJ2-3, with D tentatively TRBD2 (6 bases). There are 15 residues in the CDR3. CDR1 is MNHEY and CDR2 is SVGAGI in the germline V gene. The V and J ends lost 6 bases and 0 bases respectively, with 13 bases between them. CDR3 protein: CASRRGPSSTDTQYF. The DNA of the CDR3 is TGTGCCAGCAGGCGGGGACCGTCTAGCACAGATACGCAGTATTTT.

This rearrangement joins TRBV9 to TRBJ2-2, with D possibly being TRBD2 (6 bases). The CDR3 consists of 18 residues. Trimming removed 0 bases from V and 5 bases from J, with 20 bases in between. The germline CDR1 and CDR2 sequences are SGDLS and YYNGEE. CDR3 sequence reads: CASSVAAGPDILTGELFF. Here the CDR3 DNA reads TGTGCCAGCAGCGTAGCAGCGGGTCCCGACATACTTACCGGGGAGCTGTTTTTT.

This chain links TRBV5-1 with TRBJ2-5, with D perhaps TRBD2 (6 bases). Trimming stripped 5 bases from V and 3 bases from J, with 20 bases between. The CDR3 contains 16 residues. The germline V gene encodes CDR1 SGHRS and CDR2 YFSETQ. CDR3 protein: CASSSFWTGEEETQYF. In DNA form, the CDR3 reads TGCGCCAGCAGTAGCTTCTGGACTGGGGAGGAAGAGACCCAGTACTTC.

The V and J genes are TRBV29-1 and TRBJ1-4, with D possibly being TRBD1 (5 bases). Between the trimmed V and J ends, which lost 3 bases and 2 bases, there was a span of 10 bases. CDR3 size: 14 residues. Germline loops: CDR1 SQVTM, CDR2 ANQGSEA. The CDR3 DNA reads as TGCAGCGTTGATACGGCAGGGACTAATGAAAAACTGTTTTTT. Its translation: CSVDTAGTNEKLFF.

CDR3 nucleotides: TGTGCCAGCAGCAGACAGGACAGCTCGAAGCAGTACTTC. Translation: CASSRQDSSKQYF. J is TRBJ2-7 and V is TRBV5-6, with D perhaps matching TRBD1 (6 bases). Germline loops: CDR1 SGHDT, CDR2 YYEEEE. The CDR3 is 13 residues long. V lost 4 bases, J lost 8 bases, and 16 bases lay in between.

This chain connects TRBV5-4 to TRBJ1-4; maybe TRBD1 (5 bases). The germline V gene encodes CDR1 SGHNT and CDR2 YYREEE (reference sequence). V dropped 0 bases and J dropped 8 bases, with 14 bases sitting between them. This CDR3 is 15 amino acids long. In DNA form, the CDR3 reads TGTGCCAGCAGCTTGGATCCAGGGTTAGGAGAAAAACTGTTTTTT. This gives the protein CASSLDPGLGEKLFF.